A selection of T cell receptor beta chains follows, all from one sample in a study of CD8 T cells in Susac syndrome. TCRdb re-called the immunoSEQ multiplex PCR reads with MiXCR, one entry per CDR3 protein. The top ten hold around 0.11% of the sample, which has some 200,000 distinct CDR3 sequences, approximately 94% seen once. The sample was CD4+ T cells from PBMCs. Receptors were obtained from a human donor in good health. The CDR3 runs from the conserved cysteine through the conserved F or W. Each record gives: V gene, clone size, D gene, J gene, CDR3 DNA, CDR3 protein. The D gene is left open where the match is weak. Clone size, where shown, is once, few, many, or a class for clones that have expanded.

>TRBV29-1|once|.|TRBJ1-2
TGCAGCGGTAGGAGTTCTAACTATGGCTACACCTTC
CSGRSSNYGYTF
>TRBV19|.|.|TRBJ2-4
TGTGCCAGTAGTCCCTCTAGGGACATTCAGTACTTC
CASSPSRDIQYF
>TRBV20-1|.|TRBD2|TRBJ2-7
TGCAGTGCTGCCCACCTAGCGGGGAGAACCTACGAGCAGTACTTC
CSAAHLAGRTYEQYF
>TRBV20-1|.|TRBD2|TRBJ2-1
TGCAGTGCTAGAGGGAGACTAGCGGTGCACTACAATGAGCAGTTCTTC
CSARGRLAVHYNEQFF
>TRBV20-1|.|.|TRBJ2-7
TGCAGTGCTACAGACCCCTACGAGCAGTACTTC
CSATDPYEQYF
>TRBV29-1|.|.|TRBJ1-1
TGCAGCGCCTCAGGGAAGGGAAACACTGAAGCTTTCTTT
CSASGKGNTEAFF
>TRBV27|.|.|TRBJ2-1
TGTGCCAGCCGGGGCCAAATCAGCTACAATGAGCAGTTCTTC
CASRGQISYNEQFF
>TRBV6-6|.|.|TRBJ2-3
TGTGCCAGCAGTTACGTGGTCTCCGTCATTGATACGCAGTATTTT
CASSYVVSVIDTQYF
>TRBV5-1|.|.|TRBJ2-6
TGCGCCAGCAGCTTGGACCCCGGGGCCCTTGGGGCCAACGTCCTGACTTTC
CASSLDPGALGANVLTF
>TRBV20-1|.|TRBD2|TRBJ2-7
TGCAGAGCGGGAGGGCCGTACGAGCAGTACTTC
CRAGGPYEQYF
>TRBV2|.|.|TRBJ2-1
TGTGCCAGCAGTCCCAGTGCTACCTACAATGAGCAGTTCTTC
CASSPSATYNEQFF
>TRBV7-8|.|TRBD1|TRBJ2-7
TGTGCCAGCAGCTTAGCGAGGGCTAACAGGGGAGACGAGCAGTACTTC
CASSLARANRGDEQYF
>TRBV28|.|.|TRBJ1-2
TGTGCCAGCAGTTTACAGGATTACTATGGCTACACCTTC
CASSLQDYYGYTF
>TRBV18|few|.|TRBJ1-2
TGTGCCAGCTCACTGGAGGGGGATGGCTACACCTTC
CASSLEGDGYTF
>TRBV12-3/TRBV12-4|.|TRBD2|TRBJ2-3
TGTGCCAGCAGGCCCGGGACTAGCGGGACAGATACGCAGTATTTT
CASRPGTSGTDTQYF
>TRBV20-1|.|.|TRBJ2-1
TGCAGTGCTCTAAGATCGAGCTCCTACAATGAGCAGTTCTTC
CSALRSSSYNEQFF
>TRBV6-5|.|.|TRBJ2-1
TGTGCCAGCAGCCCCGTTGGAGAGCGCGAGCAGTTCTTC
CASSPVGEREQFF
>TRBV29-1|.|.|TRBJ1-1
TGCAGCGTTACTTACACTGAAGCTTTCTTT
CSVTYTEAFF
>TRBV24-1|.|TRBD2|TRBJ2-1
TGTGCCACCAGAGAAGCGGGAGGCAATGAGCAGTTCTTC
CATREAGGNEQFF
>TRBV29-1|.|TRBD2|TRBJ2-2
TGCAGCGTTGAAGATCGGATAGCGGGAGGAAGGGGCGGGGAGCTGTTTTTT
CSVEDRIAGGRGGELFF
>TRBV29-1|.|.|TRBJ2-1
TGCAGCTCGTCGTTGGCAGGGCCGGTCAATGAGCAGTTCTTC
CSSSLAGPVNEQFF
>TRBV23-1|.|.|TRBJ1-2
TGCGCCAGCAGTCAATCGATCACAGCCGCTAACTATGGCTACACCTTC
CASSQSITAANYGYTF
>TRBV29-1|.|.|TRBJ2-2
TGCAGCGTTGGACTCGGAGGTAACACCGGGGAGCTGTTTTTT
CSVGLGGNTGELFF
>TRBV20-1|.|.|TRBJ2-1
TGCAGTGCTAGAGATCAACTACATGAGCAGTTCTTC
CSARDQLHEQFF
>TRBV27|.|TRBD1|TRBJ1-1
TGTGCCAGCAGTCGACAGGGGGCGGCTGAAGCTTTCTTT
CASSRQGAAEAFF
>TRBV5-1|.|.|TRBJ2-1
TGCGCCAGCCGTAGTACAGGGAATGAGCAGTTCTTC
CASRSTGNEQFF
>TRBV24-1|.|TRBD2|TRBJ2-1
TGTGCCACCAGTGACTCTACTAGCGGGCCTTACAATGAGCAGTTCTTC
CATSDSTSGPYNEQFF
>TRBV2|.|TRBD1|TRBJ2-7
TGTGCCAGCCACGGGACAGGGGACGAGCAGTACTTC
CASHGTGDEQYF
>TRBV27|.|.|TRBJ1-2
TGTGCCAGCAGTTCGGGGGGATCCAACTATGGCTACACCTTC
CASSSGGSNYGYTF